The rows below give T cell receptor beta chains drawn from one sample of a study of T cells after yellow fever vaccination. TCRdb called the 5' RACE reads again in MiXCR, with one record for every CDR3 protein. The sample yields over 65,000 distinct CDR3 sequences, less than 15% seen once. This material consisted of CD8+ T cells not binding an NS4B(214-222) dextramer, sorted from PBMCs, taken less than 25 days after the first yellow fever vaccination. The receptors come from a man younger than 35 who received the YFV17D yellow fever vaccine. Both conserved end residues are part of each CDR3. The D gene is left open where the match is weak. Some rows have no size entry. The others give once, few or many, or a class for an expanded clone.

cdr3_length: 12
v_call: TRBV19
j_call: TRBJ2-5
d_call: -
clone_size: -
cdr3_aa: CASSIGATPQYF
cdr3_nt: TGTGCCAGTAGTATAGGGGCAACCCCCCAGTACTTC

cdr3_length: 14
v_call: TRBV15
j_call: TRBJ2-1
d_call: -
clone_size: many
cdr3_aa: CATSRAPGRNEQFF
cdr3_nt: TGTGCCACCAGCAGAGCGCCTGGGCGGAATGAGCAGTTCTTC

cdr3_length: 18
v_call: TRBV11-1
j_call: TRBJ1-1
d_call: -
clone_size: few
cdr3_aa: CASSGGGRAGLWNTEAFF
cdr3_nt: TGTGCCAGCAGCGGAGGGGGGAGGGCAGGGCTATGGAACACTGAAGCTTTCTTT

cdr3_length: 16
v_call: TRBV11-2
j_call: TRBJ2-3
d_call: -
clone_size: -
cdr3_aa: CASSPRPDRSTDTQYF
cdr3_nt: TGTGCCAGCAGCCCACGTCCTGACAGAAGCACAGATACGCAGTATTTT

cdr3_length: 14
v_call: TRBV29-1
j_call: TRBJ2-7
d_call: -
clone_size: few
cdr3_aa: CSVEGESESYEQYF
cdr3_nt: TGCAGCGTTGAAGGGGAGTCCGAATCCTACGAGCAGTACTTC

cdr3_length: 14
v_call: TRBV19
j_call: TRBJ1-5
d_call: -
clone_size: few
cdr3_aa: CASSIFVSNQPQHF
cdr3_nt: TGTGCCAGTAGTATTTTTGTCAGCAATCAGCCCCAGCATTTT

cdr3_length: 15
v_call: TRBV4-3
j_call: TRBJ2-7
d_call: -
clone_size: -
cdr3_aa: CASSQADSQSYEQYF
cdr3_nt: TGCGCCAGCAGCCAAGCGGACAGTCAATCCTACGAGCAGTACTTC

cdr3_length: 15
v_call: TRBV11-2
j_call: TRBJ2-1
d_call: -
clone_size: few
cdr3_aa: CASSLSRYSYNEQFF
cdr3_nt: TGTGCCAGCAGCTTGTCCAGGTACTCCTACAATGAGCAGTTCTTC

cdr3_length: 14
v_call: TRBV7-8
j_call: TRBJ2-3
d_call: -
clone_size: -
cdr3_aa: CASSARGRTDTQYF
cdr3_nt: TGTGCCAGCAGCGCTCGGGGGAGGACAGATACGCAGTATTTT

cdr3_length: 15
v_call: TRBV18
j_call: TRBJ1-1
d_call: -
clone_size: -
cdr3_aa: CASSPLVPGRTEAFF
cdr3_nt: TGTGCCAGCTCTCCACTGGTACCGGGGCGCACTGAAGCTTTCTTT

cdr3_length: 13
v_call: TRBV6-1
j_call: TRBJ2-2
d_call: -
clone_size: few
cdr3_aa: CASTPTHTGELFF
cdr3_nt: TGTGCCAGCACACCCACCCACACCGGGGAGCTGTTTTTT

cdr3_length: 13
v_call: TRBV7-2
j_call: TRBJ1-1
d_call: TRBD1
clone_size: few
cdr3_aa: CASSQGGVAEAFF
cdr3_nt: TGTGCCAGCAGCCAGGGGGGGGTGGCTGAAGCTTTCTTT

cdr3_length: 14
v_call: TRBV9
j_call: TRBJ2-5
d_call: -
clone_size: -
cdr3_aa: CASSVGTGLETQYF
cdr3_nt: TGTGCCAGCAGCGTAGGTACAGGGTTGGAGACCCAGTACTTC

cdr3_length: 12
v_call: TRBV7-9
j_call: TRBJ2-7
d_call: -
clone_size: -
cdr3_aa: CASSLSVYEQYF
cdr3_nt: TGTGCCAGCAGCTTATCGGTGTACGAGCAGTACTTC

cdr3_length: 15
v_call: TRBV27
j_call: TRBJ1-2
d_call: TRBD1
clone_size: few
cdr3_aa: CASSLGGQGWGGYTF
cdr3_nt: TGTGCCAGCAGTTTAGGAGGACAGGGCTGGGGTGGCTACACCTTC

cdr3_length: 13
v_call: TRBV28
j_call: TRBJ1-6
d_call: -
clone_size: few
cdr3_aa: CASSGDYNSPLHF
cdr3_nt: TGTGCCAGCAGTGGGGACTATAATTCACCCCTCCACTTT

cdr3_length: 12
v_call: TRBV5-1
j_call: TRBJ2-1
d_call: -
clone_size: -
cdr3_aa: CASQKATDEQFF
cdr3_nt: TGCGCCAGCCAAAAAGCCACTGATGAGCAGTTCTTC

cdr3_length: 13
v_call: TRBV13
j_call: TRBJ1-1
d_call: -
clone_size: many
cdr3_aa: CASSLGMNTEAFF
cdr3_nt: TGTGCCAGCAGCTTAGGGATGAACACTGAAGCTTTCTTT

cdr3_length: 15
v_call: TRBV19
j_call: TRBJ1-4
d_call: TRBD1
clone_size: -
cdr3_aa: CASSTDQGAVRKLFF
cdr3_nt: TGTGCCAGTAGTACGGACCAGGGGGCGGTCCGAAAACTGTTTTTT

cdr3_length: 13
v_call: TRBV6-2/TRBV6-3
j_call: TRBJ2-1
d_call: -
clone_size: -
cdr3_aa: CASSPWTPNEQFF
cdr3_nt: TGTGCCAGCAGTCCCTGGACCCCGAATGAGCAGTTCTTC

cdr3_length: 16
v_call: TRBV5-1
j_call: TRBJ2-2
d_call: TRBD2
clone_size: -
cdr3_aa: CASSSVAGSNTGELFF
cdr3_nt: TGCGCCAGCAGCTCCGTAGCGGGTTCGAACACCGGGGAGCTGTTTTTT

cdr3_length: 11
v_call: TRBV7-2
j_call: TRBJ2-1
d_call: -
clone_size: few
cdr3_aa: CASSGSYEQFF
cdr3_nt: TGTGCCAGCAGCGGTAGTTATGAGCAGTTCTTC